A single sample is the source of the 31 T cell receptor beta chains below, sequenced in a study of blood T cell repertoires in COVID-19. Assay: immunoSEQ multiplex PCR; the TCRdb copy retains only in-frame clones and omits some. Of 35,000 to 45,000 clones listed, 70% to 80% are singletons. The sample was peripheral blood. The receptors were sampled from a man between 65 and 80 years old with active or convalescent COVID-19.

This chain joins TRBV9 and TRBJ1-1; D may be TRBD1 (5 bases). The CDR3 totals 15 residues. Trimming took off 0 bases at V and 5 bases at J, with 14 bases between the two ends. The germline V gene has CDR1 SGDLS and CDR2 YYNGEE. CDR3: CASSVAGGGYTEAFF. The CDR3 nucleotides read TGTGCCAGCAGCGTAGCTGGGGGGGGATATACTGAAGCTTTCTTT. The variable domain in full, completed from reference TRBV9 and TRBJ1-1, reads DSGVTQTPKHLITATGQRVTLRCSPRSGDLSVYWYQQSLDQGLQFLIQYYNGEERAKGNILERFSAQQFPDLHSELNLSSLELGDSALYFCASSVAGGGYTEAFFGQGTRLTVV.

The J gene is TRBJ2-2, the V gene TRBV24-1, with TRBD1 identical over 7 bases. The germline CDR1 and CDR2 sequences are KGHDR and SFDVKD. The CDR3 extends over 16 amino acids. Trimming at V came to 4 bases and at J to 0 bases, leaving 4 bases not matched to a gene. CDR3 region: CATSDPGQANTGELFF. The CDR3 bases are TGTGCCACCAGTGACCCCGGACAGGCGAACACCGGGGAGCTGTTTTTT.

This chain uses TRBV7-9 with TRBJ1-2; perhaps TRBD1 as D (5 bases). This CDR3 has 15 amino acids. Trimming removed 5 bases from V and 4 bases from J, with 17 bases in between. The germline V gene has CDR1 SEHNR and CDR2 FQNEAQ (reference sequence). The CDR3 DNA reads TGTGCCAGCAGCCCGGCGGGGGGGGAGACCTATGGCTACACCTTC. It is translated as CASSPAGGETYGYTF.

The chain's CDR3 is CASSSAGEGTEAFF. DNA for the CDR3: TGCGCCAGCAGCTCGGCAGGGGAAGGCACTGAAGCTTTCTTT. The rearrangement links TRBV5-1 to TRBJ1-1, with D maybe TRBD1 (6 bases). The CDR3 spans 14 residues. V lost 3 bases and J 4 bases, leaving 13 bases between the germline ends. The V gene's germline CDR1 is SGHRS and CDR2 YFSETQ.

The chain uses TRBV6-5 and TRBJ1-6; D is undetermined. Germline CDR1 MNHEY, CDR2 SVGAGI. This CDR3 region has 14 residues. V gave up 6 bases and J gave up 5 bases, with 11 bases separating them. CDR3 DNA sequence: TGTGCCAGCAGAACCGGGATAGATAATTCACCCCTCCACTTT. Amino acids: CASRTGIDNSPLHF.

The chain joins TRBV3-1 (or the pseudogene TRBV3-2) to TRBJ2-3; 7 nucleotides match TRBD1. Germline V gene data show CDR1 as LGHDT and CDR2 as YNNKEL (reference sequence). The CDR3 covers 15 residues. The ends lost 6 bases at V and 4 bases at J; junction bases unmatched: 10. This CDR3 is CASSPGTAPADTQYF. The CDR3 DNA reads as TGTGCCAGCAGTCCCGGGACAGCCCCCGCAGATACGCAGTATTTT.

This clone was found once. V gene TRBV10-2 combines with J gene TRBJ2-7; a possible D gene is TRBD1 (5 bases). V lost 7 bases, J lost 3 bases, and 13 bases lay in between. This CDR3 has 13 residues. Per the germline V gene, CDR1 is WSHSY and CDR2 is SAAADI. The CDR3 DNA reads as TGCGCCAGCAAAGGGGCCGAGGTCTACGAGCAGTACTTC. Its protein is CASKGAEVYEQYF.

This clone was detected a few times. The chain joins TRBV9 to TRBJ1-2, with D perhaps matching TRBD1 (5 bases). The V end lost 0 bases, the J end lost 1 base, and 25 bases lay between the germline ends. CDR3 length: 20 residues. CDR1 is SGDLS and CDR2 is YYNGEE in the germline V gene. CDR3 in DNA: TGTGCCAGCAGCGTAGAGGGTCCCGGGACTCCCTCTGGGGATAACTATGGCTACACCTTC. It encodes CASSVEGPGTPSGDNYGYTF. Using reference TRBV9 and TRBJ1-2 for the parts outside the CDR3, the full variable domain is DSGVTQTPKHLITATGQRVTLRCSPRSGDLSVYWYQQSLDQGLQFLIQYYNGEERAKGNILERFSAQQFPDLHSELNLSSLELGDSALYFCASSVEGPGTPSGDNYGYTFGSGTRLTVV.

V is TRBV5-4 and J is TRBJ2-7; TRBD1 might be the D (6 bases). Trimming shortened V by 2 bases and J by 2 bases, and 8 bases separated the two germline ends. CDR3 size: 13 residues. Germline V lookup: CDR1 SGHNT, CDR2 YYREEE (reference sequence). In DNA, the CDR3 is TGTGCCAGCAGCTTACAGGGTACCTACGAGCAGTACTTC. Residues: CASSLQGTYEQYF.

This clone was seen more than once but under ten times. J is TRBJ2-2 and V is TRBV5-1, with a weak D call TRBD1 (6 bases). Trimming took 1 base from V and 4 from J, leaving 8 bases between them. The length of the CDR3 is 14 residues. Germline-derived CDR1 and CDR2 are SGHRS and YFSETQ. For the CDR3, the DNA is TGCGCCAGCAGCTTGTGGGGGCGCACCGGGGAGCTGTTTTTT. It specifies CASSLWGRTGELFF.

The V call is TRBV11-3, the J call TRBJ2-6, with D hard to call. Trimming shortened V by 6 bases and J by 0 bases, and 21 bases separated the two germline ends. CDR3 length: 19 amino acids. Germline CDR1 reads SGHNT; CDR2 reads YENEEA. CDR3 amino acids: CASSLGGYWVSSGANVLTF. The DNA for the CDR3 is TGTGCCAGCAGTCTAGGCGGTTATTGGGTTTCCTCTGGGGCCAACGTCCTGACTTTC.

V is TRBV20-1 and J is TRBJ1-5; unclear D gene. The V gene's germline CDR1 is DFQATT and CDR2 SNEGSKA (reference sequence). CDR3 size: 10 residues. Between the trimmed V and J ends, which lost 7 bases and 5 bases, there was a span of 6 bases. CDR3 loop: CSDVDQPQHF. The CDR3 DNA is TGCAGTGATGTCGATCAGCCCCAGCATTTT.

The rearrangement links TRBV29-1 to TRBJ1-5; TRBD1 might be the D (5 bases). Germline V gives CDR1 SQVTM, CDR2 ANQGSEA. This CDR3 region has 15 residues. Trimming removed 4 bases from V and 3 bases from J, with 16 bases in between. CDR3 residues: CSVVISSGNNQPQHF. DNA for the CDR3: TGCAGCGTTGTGATTTCGTCAGGGAACAATCAGCCCCAGCATTTT.

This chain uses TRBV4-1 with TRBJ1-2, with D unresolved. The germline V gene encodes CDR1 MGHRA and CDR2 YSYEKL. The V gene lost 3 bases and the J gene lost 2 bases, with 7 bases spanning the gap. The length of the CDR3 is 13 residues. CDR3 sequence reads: CASSQSGNYGYTF. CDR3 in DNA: TGCGCCAGCAGCCAGTCGGGGAACTATGGCTACACCTTC.

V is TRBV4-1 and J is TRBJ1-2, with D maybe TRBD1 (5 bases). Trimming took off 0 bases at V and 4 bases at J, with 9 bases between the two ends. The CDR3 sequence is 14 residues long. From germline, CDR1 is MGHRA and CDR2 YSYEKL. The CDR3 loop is CASSQDGGGYGYTF. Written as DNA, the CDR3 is TGCGCCAGCAGCCAAGACGGGGGTGGCTATGGCTACACCTTC.

The CDR3 region is CASSRVVGARGNTIYF. Here the CDR3 DNA reads TGTGCCAGCAGCCGTGTAGTGGGAGCGAGGGGGAACACCATATATTTT. This chain joins TRBV3-1 (or the pseudogene TRBV3-2) and TRBJ1-3, with a possible D match to TRBD1 (6 bases). The germline CDR1 and CDR2 sequences are LGHDT and YNNKEL (reference sequence). The CDR3 totals 16 residues. Trimming pared 4 bases from V and 7 bases from J, leaving 20 bases between.

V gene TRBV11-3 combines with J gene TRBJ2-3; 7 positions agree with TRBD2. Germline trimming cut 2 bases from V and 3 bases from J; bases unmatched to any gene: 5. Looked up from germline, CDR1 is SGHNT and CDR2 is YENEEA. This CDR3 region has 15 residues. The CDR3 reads CASSLRLAETDTQYF. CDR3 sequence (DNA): TGTGCCAGCAGCTTAAGGCTAGCGGAAACAGATACGCAGTATTTT.

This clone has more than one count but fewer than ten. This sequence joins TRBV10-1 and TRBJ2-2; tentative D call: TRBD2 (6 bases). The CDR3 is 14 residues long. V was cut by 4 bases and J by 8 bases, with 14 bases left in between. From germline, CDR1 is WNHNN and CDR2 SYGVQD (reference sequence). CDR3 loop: CASSGDWTSGELFF. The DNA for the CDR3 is TGCGCCAGCAGTGGGGACTGGACTTCTGGGGAGCTGTTTTTT.

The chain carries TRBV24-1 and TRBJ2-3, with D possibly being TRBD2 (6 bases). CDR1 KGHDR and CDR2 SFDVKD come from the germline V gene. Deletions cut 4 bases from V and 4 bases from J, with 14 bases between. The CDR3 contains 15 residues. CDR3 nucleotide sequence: TGTGCCACCAGTGACCAGACTAGAGGTGCAGATACGCAGTATTTT. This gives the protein CATSDQTRGADTQYF.

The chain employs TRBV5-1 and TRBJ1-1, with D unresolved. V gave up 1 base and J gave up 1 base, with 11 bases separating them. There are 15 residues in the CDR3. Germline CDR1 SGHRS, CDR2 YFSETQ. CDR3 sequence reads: CASSLLAGTNTEAFF. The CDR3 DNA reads TGCGCCAGCAGCTTGTTAGCTGGTACGAACACTGAAGCTTTCTTT.

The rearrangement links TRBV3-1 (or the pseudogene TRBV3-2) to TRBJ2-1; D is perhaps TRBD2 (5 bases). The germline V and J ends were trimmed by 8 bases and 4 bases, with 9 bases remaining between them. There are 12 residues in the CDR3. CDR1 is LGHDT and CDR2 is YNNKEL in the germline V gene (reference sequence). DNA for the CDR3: TGTGCCAGCGGCGGGTTGTACAATGAGCAGTTCTTC. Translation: CASGGLYNEQFF.

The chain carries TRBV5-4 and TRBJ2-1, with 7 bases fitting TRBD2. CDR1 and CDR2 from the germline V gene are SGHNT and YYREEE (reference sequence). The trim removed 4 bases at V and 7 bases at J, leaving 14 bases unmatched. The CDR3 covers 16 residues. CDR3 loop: CASSPDGGRRDNEQFF. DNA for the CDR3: TGTGCCAGCAGCCCAGACGGGGGGAGGCGGGATAATGAGCAGTTCTTC.

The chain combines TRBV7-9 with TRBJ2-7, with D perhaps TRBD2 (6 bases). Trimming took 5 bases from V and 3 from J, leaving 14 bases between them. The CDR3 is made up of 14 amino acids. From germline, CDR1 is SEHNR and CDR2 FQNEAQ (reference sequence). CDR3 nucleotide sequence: TGTGCCAGCAGCCGAGGGTCCGGGGGCTACGAGCAGTACTTC. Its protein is CASSRGSGGYEQYF.

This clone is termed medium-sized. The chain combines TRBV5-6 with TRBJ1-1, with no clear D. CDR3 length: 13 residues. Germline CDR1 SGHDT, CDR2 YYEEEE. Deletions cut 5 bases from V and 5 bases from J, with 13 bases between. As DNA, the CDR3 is TGTGCCAGCAGGTGGGAGGGCGGGACTGAAGCTTTCTTT. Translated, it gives CASRWEGGTEAFF.

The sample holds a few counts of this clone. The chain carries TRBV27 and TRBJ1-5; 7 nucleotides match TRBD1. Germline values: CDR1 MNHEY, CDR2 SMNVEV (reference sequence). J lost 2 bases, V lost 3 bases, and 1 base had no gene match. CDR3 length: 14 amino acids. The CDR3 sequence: CASSFGTGNQPQHF. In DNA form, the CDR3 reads TGTGCCAGCAGTTTCGGGACAGGCAATCAGCCCCAGCATTTT.

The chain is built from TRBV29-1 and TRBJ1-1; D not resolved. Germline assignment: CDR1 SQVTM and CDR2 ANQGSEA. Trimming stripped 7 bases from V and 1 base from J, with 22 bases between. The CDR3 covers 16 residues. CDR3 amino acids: CSASGSDLYGNTEAFF. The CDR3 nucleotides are TGCAGCGCTAGTGGAAGCGACCTGTACGGGAACACTGAAGCTTTCTTT.

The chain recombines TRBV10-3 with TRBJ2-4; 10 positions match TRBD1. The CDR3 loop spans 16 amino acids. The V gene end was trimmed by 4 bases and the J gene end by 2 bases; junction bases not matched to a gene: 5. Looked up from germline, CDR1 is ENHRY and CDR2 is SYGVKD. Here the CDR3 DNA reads TGTGCCATCAGTGGCGGACAGGGGGGGACCAAAAACATTCAGTACTTC. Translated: CAISGGQGGTKNIQYF.

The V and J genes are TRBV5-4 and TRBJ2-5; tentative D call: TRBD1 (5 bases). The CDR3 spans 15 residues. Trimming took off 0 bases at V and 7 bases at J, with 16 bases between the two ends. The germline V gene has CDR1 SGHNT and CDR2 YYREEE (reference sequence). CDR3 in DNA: TGTGCCAGCAGCTTGGCCTGGGGCCCAAGTCGGACCCAGTACTTC. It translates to CASSLAWGPSRTQYF.

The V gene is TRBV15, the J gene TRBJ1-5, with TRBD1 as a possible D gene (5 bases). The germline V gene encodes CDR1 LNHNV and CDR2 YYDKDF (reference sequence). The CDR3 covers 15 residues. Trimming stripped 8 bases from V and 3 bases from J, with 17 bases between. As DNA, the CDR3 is TGTGCCACCTCGGAGACAGCAAGCTACAATCAGCCCCAGCATTTT. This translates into CATSETASYNQPQHF.

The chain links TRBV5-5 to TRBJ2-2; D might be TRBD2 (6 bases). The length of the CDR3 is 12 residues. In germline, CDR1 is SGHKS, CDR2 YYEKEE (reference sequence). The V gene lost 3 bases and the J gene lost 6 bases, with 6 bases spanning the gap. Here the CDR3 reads CASSSGAGELFF. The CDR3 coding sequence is TGTGCCAGCAGCTCGGGGGCCGGGGAGCTGTTTTTT. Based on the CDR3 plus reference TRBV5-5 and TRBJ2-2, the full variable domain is DAGVTQSPTHLIKTRGQQVTLRCSPISGHKSVSWYQQVLGQGPQFIFQYYEKEERGRGNFPDRFSARQFPNYSSELNVNALLLGDSALYLCASSSGAGELFFGEGSRLTVL.

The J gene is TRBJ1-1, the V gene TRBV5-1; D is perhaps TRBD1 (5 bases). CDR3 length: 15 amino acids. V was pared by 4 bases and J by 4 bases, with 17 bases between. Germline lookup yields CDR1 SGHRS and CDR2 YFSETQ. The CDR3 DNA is TGCGCCAGCAGCCTCGGATGGGGAACAGGCACTGAAGCTTTCTTT. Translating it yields CASSLGWGTGTEAFF. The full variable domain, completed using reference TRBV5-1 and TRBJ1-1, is KAGVTQTPRYLIKTRGQQVTLSCSPISGHRSVSWYQQTPGQGLQFLFEYFSETQRNKGNFPGRFSGRQFSNSRSEMNVSTLELGDSALYLCASSLGWGTGTEAFFGQGTRLTVV.